This T cell receptor beta chain was recovered during a study of blood T cells in healthy people across ages (dated by TCRdb to between 2015 and 2017). Notes on the research overall: In model experiments, roughly one uniquely barcoded TCR beta cDNA molecule per two T cells was captured by template switching. Age-related changes in TCR beta repertoire diversity were measured in the study by deep sequencing normalized with unique cDNA molecular identifiers. The donors were divided into four age groups: young (average around 16 years), middle-aged (approximately 42), aged (about 56) and long-lived (about 79). Donors of different ages were randomly distributed across sequencing lanes to avoid experimental bias. Two additional independent replicas of 1 million unique cDNA reads from the same blood draw were analyzed for two donors (one aged 18 to 30 and one aged 80 or older). Study-wide conclusions, independent of this receptor: Observed TCR beta diversity correlated strongly with the percentage of naive T cells measured by flow cytometry. As age increased, observed TCR beta diversity per million T cells dropped in a roughly linear way, and a significant reduction was already evident by age 40. The CMV infection status of donors was not known, potentially confounding age-related changes in expanded clonotypes. Conclusive comparison of naive and antigen-experienced compartments was prevented by the profiling of bulk unsorted PBMCs. Total diversity estimates from one million sequenced T cells were considered lower bounds and underestimates. Compared with the aged group, the long-lived group had more naive CD4+ T cells, fewer expanded clones and increased TCR diversity, suggesting age selection.

With respect to this clonotype: The antigen it binds to is not known. A much larger clone sits a single nucleotide away, making a read error possible.

There are 16 amino acids in the CDR3, from cysteine to phenylalanine inclusive. This entry keeps only the CDR3 DNA: 48 bases, framed from base 1. CDR1 and CDR2 were assigned from the germline V gene as LGHNA and YSLEER. The donors were some 36 Caucasian individuals from Russia, aged roughly 6 to 100 years, who were systemically healthy. Approximately 11 milliliters of peripheral blood were drawn from each donor into EDTA-treated Vacutainer tubes. PBMCs were isolated by Ficoll-Paque density-gradient centrifugation, with at least 7 million obtained per sample. Total RNA was extracted from PBMCs with Trizol reagent, with at least 6 micrograms obtained per sample. For every donor, an aliquot of PBMCs went through flow cytometry to measure the percentages of naive CD45RAhigh/CD27high T cells. To prepare the library, 5' RACE was applied. TCRdb lists the instrument as Illumina HiSeq 2500. A second PCR of roughly 6 to 11 cycles was run with a J-beta primer mix and a sample-barcoded 5' primer. Each TCR beta cDNA molecule received a unique molecular identifier from a template-switch 5' adaptor carrying 12 random nucleotides. Each sample yielded at least 3 million CDR3-containing paired-end reads. The Mint cDNA synthesis kit, primed by a TRBC-specific oligonucleotide, was used to synthesize first-strand cDNA from all RNA. Following uracil-DNA glycosylase treatment, a first 18-cycle PCR with universal primers M1SS and BC2_uni_R was performed on all cDNA. Per the original workflow: Normalization of each sample was performed by random selection of 1 million high-quality reads, each carrying a distinct molecular identifier. Reads with shared molecular identifiers were discarded instead of being binned into consensus sequences. MiTCR, run with a Q25 quality threshold and the strictest error-elimination algorithm, handled CDR3 identification, clonotype clustering and error correction. A nonparametric unseen species model with Euler transformation was used to estimate lower-bound total TCR beta diversity. TCRdb reanalyzed the raw reads on its own, using fastp at Q25 for trimming and MiXCR for clone calling, and kept in-frame beta chains. CDR3 protein duplicates are merged, each entry listing the most common genes and DNA. In this record, the V and J calls reflect TCRdb's handling and not the investigators' own analysis. This sample is represented by 1.5 million to 2 million distinct CDR3 sequences; roughly 27% of them were singletons. More than 6% of the sample goes to the ten largest clones.

The chain is made from TRBV4-3 and TRBJ2-1; 13 of the junction bases match TRBD2. Matching the DNA end better, TRBJ2-7 makes the J call doubtful. Sequenced sample: blood. This receptor was identified in a woman aged 25 to 39 in good health. CDR3 sequence: CASSQDRTSGSNEQYF. The DNA sequence follows: TGCGCCAGCAGCCAAGACCGGACTAGCGGGAGCAATGAGCAGTACTTC.